This TCR beta chain was recorded in a study of cytomegalovirus exposure and HLA in healthy donors. Regarding this clone: The antigen is not known.

General study points: A later analysis reportedly found fewer N-insertions in an Asian-associated ancestry cluster than the roughly 670-donor mean. The authors listed approximately 160 TCR beta chains as cytomegalovirus-associated. In a later analysis, HLA-associated TCR beta chains were more clonally expanded than equally common others.

Looked up from germline, CDR1 is SGHAT and CDR2 is FQNNGV. Trimming removed 5 bases from V and 1 base from J, with 9 bases in between. This CDR3 is built from 14 residues. The PCR contained 60 Vbeta and 13 Jbeta primers. TCRdb's copy holds only in-frame clones and misses some; the assay was immunoSEQ multiplex PCR. The top ten hold over 6.5% of the sample, which has some 130,000 clones, around 9% seen once. Source material: PBMCs. V and J are TRBV11-2 and TRBJ1-3; D is perhaps TRBD1 (5 bases). The sequence was collected from a middle-aged woman in good health and CMV-seropositive. The CDR3 reads CASSPTDSGNTIYF. CDR3 in DNA: TGTGCCAGCAGCCCGACAGATTCTGGAAACACCATATATTTT.